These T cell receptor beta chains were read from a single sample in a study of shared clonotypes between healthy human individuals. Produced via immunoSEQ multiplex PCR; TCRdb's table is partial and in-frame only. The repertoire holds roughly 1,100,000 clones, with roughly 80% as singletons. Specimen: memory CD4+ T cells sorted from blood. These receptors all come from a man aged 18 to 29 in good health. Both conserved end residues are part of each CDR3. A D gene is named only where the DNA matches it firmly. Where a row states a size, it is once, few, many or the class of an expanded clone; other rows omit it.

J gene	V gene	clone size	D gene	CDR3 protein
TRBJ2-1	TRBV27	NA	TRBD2	CASSLTRLAGGHEQFF
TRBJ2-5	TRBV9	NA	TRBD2	CASRPSGNQETQYF
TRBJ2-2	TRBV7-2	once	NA	CASSQILLNTGELFF
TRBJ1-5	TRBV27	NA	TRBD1	CASSRTGGGQPQHF
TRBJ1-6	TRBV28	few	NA	CASSPGGSPLHF
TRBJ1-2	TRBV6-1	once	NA	CASSEQAQGVYGYTF
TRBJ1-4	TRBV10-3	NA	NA	CAISEVWDEKLFF
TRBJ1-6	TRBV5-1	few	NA	CASSLNRVGFNSPLHF
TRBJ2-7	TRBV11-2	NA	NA	CASSLDRLAYEQYF
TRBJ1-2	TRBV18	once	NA	CASSPETFVRGYTF
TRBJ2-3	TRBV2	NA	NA	CASSDSAITDTQYF
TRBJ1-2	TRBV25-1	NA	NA	CASSEGGGYGYTF
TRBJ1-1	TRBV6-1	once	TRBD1	CASTRQGENTEAFF
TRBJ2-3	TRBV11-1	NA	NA	CASSSRGAADTQYF
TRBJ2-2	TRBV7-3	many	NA	CASSPRLGSGELFF
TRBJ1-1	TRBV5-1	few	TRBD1	CASSQGDSTEAFF
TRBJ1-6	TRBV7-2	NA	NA	CASSPGYYNSPLHF
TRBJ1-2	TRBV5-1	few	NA	CASSSGTSHDGYTF
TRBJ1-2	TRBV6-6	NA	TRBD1	CASSPGGQGASGYTF
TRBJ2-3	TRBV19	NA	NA	CASSIRPTDTQYF
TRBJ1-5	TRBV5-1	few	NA	CASSLMGASNQPQHF
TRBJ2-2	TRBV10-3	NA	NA	CAIRQPNTGELFF